This T cell receptor (beta chain) was sequenced in a study of blood T cells in healthy people across ages. Study results and caveats: With donor CMV status unknown, expanded clonotype changes were possibly confounded. In these data, TCR beta diversity tracked strongly with naive T cell percentage.

Researchers collected about 10 milliliters of peripheral blood from every single donor. In its sample, this clonotype was seen a few times. Its antigen is unknown. CDR1 is SNHLY, CDR2 FYNNEI, per germline. This CDR3 spans 15 amino acids. V shed 6 bases and J 8 bases; nucleotides not matched to a gene: 7. Through a sample-barcoded 5' primer and a J-beta primer mix, a second PCR was run for about 6 to 11 cycles. Via MiXCR, TCRdb re-called the 5' RACE reads, giving one row per CDR3 protein. The sample records about 1.7 million distinct CDR3 sequences, roughly 27% being singletons. The genes are TRBV2 and TRBJ2-1; 13 bases line up with TRBD2. Sequencing used blood. This TCR derives from a woman aged 25 to 45 in good health. CDR3 region: CASSVRTSGSDEQFF. The CDR3 nucleotides are TGTGCCAGCAGCGTTCGGACTAGCGGGAGTGATGAGCAGTTCTTC.